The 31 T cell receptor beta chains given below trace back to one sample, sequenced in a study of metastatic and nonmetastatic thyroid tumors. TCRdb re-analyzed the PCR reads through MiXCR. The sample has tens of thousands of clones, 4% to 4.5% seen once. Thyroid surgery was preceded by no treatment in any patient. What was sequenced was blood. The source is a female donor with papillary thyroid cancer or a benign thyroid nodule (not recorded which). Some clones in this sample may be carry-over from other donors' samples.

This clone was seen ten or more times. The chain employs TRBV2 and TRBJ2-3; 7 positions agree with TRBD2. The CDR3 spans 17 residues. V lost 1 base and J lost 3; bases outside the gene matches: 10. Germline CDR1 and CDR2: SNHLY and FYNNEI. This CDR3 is CASSEVAAGVETDTQYF. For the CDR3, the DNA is TGTGCCAGCAGTGAAGTGGCCGCGGGAGTTGAGACAGATACGCAGTATTTT.

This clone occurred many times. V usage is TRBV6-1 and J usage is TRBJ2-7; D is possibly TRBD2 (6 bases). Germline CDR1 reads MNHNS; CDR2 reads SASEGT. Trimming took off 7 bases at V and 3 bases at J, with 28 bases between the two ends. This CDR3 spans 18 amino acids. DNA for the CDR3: TGTGCCAGCATCCCACGAAGGAGGGGTCACAAGAGCGGCTACGAGCAGTACTTC. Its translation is CASIPRRRGHKSGYEQYF.

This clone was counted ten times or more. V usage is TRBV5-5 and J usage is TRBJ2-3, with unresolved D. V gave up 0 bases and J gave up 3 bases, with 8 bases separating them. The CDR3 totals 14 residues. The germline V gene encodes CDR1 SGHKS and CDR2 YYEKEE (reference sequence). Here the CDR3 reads CASSLVGRTDTQYF. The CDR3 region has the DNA TGTGCCAGCAGCTTGGTAGGCAGAACAGATACGCAGTATTTT.

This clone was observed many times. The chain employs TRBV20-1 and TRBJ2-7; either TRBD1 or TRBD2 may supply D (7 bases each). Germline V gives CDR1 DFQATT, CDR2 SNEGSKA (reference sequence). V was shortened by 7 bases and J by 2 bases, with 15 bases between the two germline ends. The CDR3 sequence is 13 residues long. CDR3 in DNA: TGCAGTGGACAGGGACTACAAACCTACGAGCAGTACTTC. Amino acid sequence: CSGQGLQTYEQYF.

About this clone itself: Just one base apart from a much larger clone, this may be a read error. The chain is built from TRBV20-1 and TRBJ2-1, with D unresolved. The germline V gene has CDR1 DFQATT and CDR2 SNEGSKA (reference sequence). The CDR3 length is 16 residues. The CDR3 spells CSASLPWQSSYNDQFF. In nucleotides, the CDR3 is TGCAGTGCTAGTCTGCCGTGGCAGAGCTCCTACAATGATCAGTTCTTC.

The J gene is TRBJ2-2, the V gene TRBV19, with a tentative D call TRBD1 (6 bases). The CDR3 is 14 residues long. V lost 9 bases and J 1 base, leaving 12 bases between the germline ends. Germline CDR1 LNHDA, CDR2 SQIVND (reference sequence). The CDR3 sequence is CASLGTLNTGELFF. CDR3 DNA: TGTGCCAGCCTCGGGACACTGAACACCGGGGAGCTGTTTTTT.

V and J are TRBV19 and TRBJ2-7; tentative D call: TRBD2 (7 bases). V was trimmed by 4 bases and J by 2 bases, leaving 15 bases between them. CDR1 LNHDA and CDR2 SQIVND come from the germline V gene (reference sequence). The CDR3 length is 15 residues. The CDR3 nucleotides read TGTGCCAGTAGTACCCCGGGGGGCAGCCCCTACGAGCAGTACTTC. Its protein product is CASSTPGGSPYEQYF.

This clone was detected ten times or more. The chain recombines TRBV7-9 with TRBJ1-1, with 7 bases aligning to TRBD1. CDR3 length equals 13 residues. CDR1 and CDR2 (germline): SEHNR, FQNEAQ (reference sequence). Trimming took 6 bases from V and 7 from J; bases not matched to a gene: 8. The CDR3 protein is CASRNRGANEAFF. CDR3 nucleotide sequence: TGTGCCAGCAGAAACAGGGGCGCTAATGAAGCTTTCTTT. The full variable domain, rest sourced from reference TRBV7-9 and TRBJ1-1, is DTGVSQNPRHKITKRGQNVTFRCDPISEHNRLYWYRQTLGQGPEFLTYFQNEAQLEKSRLLSDRFSAERPKGSFSTLEIQRTEQGDSAMYLCASRNRGANEAFFGQGTRLTVV.

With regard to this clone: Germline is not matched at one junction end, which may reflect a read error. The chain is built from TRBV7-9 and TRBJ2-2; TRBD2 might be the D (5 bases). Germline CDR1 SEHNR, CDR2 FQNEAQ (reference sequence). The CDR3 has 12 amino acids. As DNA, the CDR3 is TGTGCCAGCAGCTTAGATGCCGGGGAGCTGGTTTTT. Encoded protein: CASSLDAGELVF.

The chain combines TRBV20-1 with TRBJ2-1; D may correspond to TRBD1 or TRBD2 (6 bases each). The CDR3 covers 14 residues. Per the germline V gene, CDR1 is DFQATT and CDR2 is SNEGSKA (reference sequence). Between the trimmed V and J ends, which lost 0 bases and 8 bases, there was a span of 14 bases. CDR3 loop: CSARDVKGGDEQFF. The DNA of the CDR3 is TGCAGTGCTAGAGATGTAAAGGGGGGCGATGAGCAGTTCTTC.

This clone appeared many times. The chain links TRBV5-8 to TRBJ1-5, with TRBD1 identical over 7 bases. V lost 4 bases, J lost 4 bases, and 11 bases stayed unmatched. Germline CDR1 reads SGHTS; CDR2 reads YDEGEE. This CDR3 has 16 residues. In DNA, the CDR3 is TGTGCCAGCAGCCGAAATAGACAGGGTGGGAATCAGCCCCAGCATTTT. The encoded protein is CASSRNRQGGNQPQHF.

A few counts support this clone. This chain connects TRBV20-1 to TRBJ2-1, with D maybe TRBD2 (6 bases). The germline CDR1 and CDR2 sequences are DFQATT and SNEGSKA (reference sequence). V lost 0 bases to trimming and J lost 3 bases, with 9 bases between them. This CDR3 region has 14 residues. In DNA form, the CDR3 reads TGCAGTGCTAGAGAGCCAGCGGGCTACAATGAGCAGTTCTTC. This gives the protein CSAREPAGYNEQFF.

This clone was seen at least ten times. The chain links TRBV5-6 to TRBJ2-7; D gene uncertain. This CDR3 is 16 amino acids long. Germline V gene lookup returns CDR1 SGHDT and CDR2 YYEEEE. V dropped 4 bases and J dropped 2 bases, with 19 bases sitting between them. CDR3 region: CASSSFRPAAAYEQYF. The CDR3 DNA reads TGTGCCAGCAGCAGCTTTCGGCCCGCGGCGGCCTACGAGCAGTACTTC.

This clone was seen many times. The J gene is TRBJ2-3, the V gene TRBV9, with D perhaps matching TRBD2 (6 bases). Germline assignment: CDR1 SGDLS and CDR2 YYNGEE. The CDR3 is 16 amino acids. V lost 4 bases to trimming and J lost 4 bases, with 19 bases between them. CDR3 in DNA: TGTGCCAGCAGCTACCTGACCGGTTGGGGGGCAGATACGCAGTATTTT. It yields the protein CASSYLTGWGADTQYF.

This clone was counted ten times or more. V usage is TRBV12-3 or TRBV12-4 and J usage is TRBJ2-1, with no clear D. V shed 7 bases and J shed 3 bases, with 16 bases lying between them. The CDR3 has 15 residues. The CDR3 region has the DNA TGTGCCAGCACCTCAACCCTTAGACACTACAATGAGCAGTTCTTC. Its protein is CASTSTLRHYNEQFF.

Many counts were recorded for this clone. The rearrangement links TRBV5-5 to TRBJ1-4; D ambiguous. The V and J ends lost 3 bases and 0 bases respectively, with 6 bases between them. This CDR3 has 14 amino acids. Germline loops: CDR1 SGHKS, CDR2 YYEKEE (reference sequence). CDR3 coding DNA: TGTGCCAGCAGCTGGGGATCAACTAATGAAAAACTGTTTTTT. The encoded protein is CASSWGSTNEKLFF.

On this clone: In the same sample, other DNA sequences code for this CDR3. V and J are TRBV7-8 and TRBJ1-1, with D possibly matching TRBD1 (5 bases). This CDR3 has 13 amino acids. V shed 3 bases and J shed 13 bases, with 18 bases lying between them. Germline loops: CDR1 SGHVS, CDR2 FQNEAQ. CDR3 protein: CASSFARTGGGFF. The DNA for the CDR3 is TGTGCCAGCAGCTTTGCGCGAACTGGGGGAGGTTTCTTT.

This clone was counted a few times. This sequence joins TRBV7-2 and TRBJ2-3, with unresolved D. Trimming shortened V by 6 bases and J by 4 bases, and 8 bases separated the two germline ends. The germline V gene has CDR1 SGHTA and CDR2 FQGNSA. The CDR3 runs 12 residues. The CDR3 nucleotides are TGTGCCAGCAGTAGGGTGGCAGATACGCAGTATTTT. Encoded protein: CASSRVADTQYF. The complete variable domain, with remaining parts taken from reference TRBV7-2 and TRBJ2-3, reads GAGVSQSPSNKVTEKGKDVELRCDPISGHTALYWYRQSLGQGLEFLIYFQGNSAPDKSGLPSDRFSAERTGGSVSTLTIQRTQQEDSAVYLCASSRVADTQYFGPGTRLTVL.

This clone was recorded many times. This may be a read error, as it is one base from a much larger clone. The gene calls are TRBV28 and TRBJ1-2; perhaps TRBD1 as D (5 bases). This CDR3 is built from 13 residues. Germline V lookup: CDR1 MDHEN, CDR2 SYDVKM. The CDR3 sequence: CASTLDLLRGYIF. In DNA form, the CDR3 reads TGTGCCAGCACCTTGGACCTCTTGAGGGGCTACATCTTC.

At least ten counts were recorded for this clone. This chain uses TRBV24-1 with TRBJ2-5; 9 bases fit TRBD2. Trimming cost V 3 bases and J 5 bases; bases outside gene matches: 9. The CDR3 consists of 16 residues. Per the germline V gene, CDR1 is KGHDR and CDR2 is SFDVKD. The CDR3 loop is CATSDPSGRRRETQYF. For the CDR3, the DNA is TGTGCCACCAGTGATCCCAGCGGGAGGCGTAGGGAGACCCAGTACTTC.

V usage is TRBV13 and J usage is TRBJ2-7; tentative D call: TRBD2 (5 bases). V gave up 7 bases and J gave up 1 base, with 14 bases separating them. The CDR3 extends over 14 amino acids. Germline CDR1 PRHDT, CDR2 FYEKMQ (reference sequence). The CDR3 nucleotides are TGTGCCAGCATCCCTAGCTTCAATTCCTACGAGCAGTACTTC. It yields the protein CASIPSFNSYEQYF.

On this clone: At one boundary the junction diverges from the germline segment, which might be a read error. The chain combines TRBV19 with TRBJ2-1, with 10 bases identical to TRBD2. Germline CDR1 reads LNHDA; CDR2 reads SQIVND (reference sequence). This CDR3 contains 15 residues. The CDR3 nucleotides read TGTTCCAGTACCCCGCCTAGCGGGAGTTTCAATGGGCAGTTCTTC. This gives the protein CSSTPPSGSFNGQFF.

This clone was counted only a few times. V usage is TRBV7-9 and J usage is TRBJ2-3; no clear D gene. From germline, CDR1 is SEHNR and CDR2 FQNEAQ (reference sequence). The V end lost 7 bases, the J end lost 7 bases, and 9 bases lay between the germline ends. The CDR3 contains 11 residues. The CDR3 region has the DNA TGTGCCAGCATCCGATTTTATACGCAGTATTTT. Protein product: CASIRFYTQYF.

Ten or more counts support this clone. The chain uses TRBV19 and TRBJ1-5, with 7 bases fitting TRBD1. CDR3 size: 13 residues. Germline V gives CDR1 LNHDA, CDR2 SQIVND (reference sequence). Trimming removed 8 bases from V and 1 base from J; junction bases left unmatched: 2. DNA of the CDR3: TGTGCCAGTCGGACAGGCAGCAATCAGCCCCAGCATTTT. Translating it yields CASRTGSNQPQHF.

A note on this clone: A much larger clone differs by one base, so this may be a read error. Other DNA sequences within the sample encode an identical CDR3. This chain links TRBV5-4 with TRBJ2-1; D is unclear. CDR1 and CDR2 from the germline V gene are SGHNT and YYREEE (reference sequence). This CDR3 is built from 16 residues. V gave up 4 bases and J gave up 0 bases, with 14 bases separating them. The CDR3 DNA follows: TGTGCCAGCAGCAAAACCTCTGGTTTCTCCTACAATGAGCAGTTCTTC. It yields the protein CASSKTSGFSYNEQFF.

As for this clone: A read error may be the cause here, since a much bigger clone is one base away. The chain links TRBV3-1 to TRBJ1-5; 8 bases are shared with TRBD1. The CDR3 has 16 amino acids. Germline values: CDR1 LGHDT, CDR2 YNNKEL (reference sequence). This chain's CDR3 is CASSPDRGHSNQSQHF. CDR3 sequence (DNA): TGTGCCAGCAGCCCTGACAGGGGCCATAGCAATCAGTCCCAGCATTTT.

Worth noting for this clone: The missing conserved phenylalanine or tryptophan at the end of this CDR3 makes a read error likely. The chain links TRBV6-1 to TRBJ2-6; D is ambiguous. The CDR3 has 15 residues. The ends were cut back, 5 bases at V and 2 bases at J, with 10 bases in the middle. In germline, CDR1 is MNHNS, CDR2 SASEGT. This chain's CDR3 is CASSHGRTGANVLTL. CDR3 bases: TGTGCCAGCAGTCACGGCAGAACTGGGGCCAACGTCCTGACTTTA.

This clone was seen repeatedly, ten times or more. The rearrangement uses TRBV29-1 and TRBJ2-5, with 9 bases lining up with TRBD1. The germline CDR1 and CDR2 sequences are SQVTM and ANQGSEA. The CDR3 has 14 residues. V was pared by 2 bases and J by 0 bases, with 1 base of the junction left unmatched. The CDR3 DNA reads TGCAGCGTTGAAAGGACAGGGGACCAAGAGACCCAGTACTTC. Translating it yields CSVERTGDQETQYF.

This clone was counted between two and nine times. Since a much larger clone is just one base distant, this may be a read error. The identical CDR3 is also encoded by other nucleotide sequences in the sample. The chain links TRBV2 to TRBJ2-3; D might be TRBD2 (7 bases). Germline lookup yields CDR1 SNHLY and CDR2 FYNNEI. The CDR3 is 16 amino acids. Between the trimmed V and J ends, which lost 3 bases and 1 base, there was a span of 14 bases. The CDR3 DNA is TGTGCCAGCAGTGATGCTGGAGGGGGGGGCACAGATACGCAGTATTTT. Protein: CASSDAGGGGTDTQYF.

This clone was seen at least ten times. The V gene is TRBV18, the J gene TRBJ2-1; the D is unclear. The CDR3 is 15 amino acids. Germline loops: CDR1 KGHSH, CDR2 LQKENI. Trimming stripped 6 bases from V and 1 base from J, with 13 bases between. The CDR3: CASSPSPASYNEQFF. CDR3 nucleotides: TGTGCCAGCTCCCCGTCTCCGGCTTCCTACAATGAGCAGTTCTTC. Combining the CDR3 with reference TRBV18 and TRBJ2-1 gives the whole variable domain NAGVMQNPRHLVRRRGQEARLRCSPMKGHSHVYWYRQLPEEGLKFMVYLQKENIIDESGMPKERFSAEFPKEGPSILRIQQVVRGDSAAYFCASSPSPASYNEQFFGPGTRLTVL.

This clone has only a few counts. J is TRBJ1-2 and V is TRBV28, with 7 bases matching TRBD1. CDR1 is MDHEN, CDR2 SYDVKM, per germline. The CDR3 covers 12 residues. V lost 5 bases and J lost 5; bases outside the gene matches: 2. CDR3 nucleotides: TGTGCCAGCAGTCTGACAGGGTATGGCTACACCTTC. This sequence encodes CASSLTGYGYTF.